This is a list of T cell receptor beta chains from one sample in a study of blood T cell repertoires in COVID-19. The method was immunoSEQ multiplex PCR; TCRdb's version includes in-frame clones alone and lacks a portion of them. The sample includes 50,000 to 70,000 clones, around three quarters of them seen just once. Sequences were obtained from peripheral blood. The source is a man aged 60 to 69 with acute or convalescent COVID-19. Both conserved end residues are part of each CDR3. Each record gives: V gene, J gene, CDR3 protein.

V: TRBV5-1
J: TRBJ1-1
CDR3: CASSLGGGSTEAFF

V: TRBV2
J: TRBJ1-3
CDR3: CASSGASSGNTIYF

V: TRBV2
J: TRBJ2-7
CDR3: CASSKGVESYEQYF

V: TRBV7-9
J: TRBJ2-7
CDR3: CASSRAGTGNAEQYF

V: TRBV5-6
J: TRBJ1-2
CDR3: CASSPTGGGRYGYTF

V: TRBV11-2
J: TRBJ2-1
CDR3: CASSASSGGAAEQFF

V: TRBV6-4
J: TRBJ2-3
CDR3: CASFTGGGGLDTQYF

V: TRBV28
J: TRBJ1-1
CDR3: CASKRALKAEAFF

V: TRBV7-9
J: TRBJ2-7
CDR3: CASSLTGYEQYF

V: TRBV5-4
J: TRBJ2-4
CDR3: CASADRDKNIQYF

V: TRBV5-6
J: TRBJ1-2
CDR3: CASSLVTGGNGYTF

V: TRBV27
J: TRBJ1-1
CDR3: CASSSVPGSNTEAFF

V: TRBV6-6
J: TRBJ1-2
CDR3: CASTLTGGNGYTF

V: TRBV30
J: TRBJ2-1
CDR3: CAWSEGQADNEQFF

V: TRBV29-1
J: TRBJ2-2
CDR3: CSAFRNTGELFF

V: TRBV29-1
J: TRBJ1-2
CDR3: CSAGQGSYGYTF

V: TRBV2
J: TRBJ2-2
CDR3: CATSPSVGTNGELFF

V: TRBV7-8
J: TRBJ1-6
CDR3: CASSLVGTVNSPLHF

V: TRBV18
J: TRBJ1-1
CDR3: CASSSDIVNTEAFF

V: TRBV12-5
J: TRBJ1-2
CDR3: CASGLVRQGHTF

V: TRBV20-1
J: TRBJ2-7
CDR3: CSVPGGYEQYF

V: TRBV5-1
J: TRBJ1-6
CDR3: CASSLRPREGNSPLHF

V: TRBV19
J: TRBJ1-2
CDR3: CASSFRSRDRAYGYTF

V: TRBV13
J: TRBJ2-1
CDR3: CASSLISGDEQFF

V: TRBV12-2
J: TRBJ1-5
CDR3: CASPTNSSNQPQHF

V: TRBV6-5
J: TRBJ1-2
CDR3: CASSTTTGYGYTF

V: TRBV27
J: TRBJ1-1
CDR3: CASSDSTGGSTEAFF

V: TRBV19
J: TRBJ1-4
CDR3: CASRTGHGNEKLFF

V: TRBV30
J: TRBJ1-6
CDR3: CAWSDQFNSPLHF

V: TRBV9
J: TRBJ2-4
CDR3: CASSREGEAKNIQYF

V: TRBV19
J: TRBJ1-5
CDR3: CASSIGGARDNQPQHF

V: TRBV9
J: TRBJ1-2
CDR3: CASSVGGSVGYGYTF

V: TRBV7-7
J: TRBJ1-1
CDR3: CASSLSGNTEAFF

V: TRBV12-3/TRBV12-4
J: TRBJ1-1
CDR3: CASTPTGNTEAFF

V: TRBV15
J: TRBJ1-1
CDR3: CATSRGWAADTEAFF

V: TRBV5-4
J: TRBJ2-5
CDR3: CASSVKLQETQYF

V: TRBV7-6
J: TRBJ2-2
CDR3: CASSHGLDEGNTGELFF

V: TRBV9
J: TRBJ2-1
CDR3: CASSVGPGTSVLF

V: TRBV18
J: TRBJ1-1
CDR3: CASSLLGGTEAFF

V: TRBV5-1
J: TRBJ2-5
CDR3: CASSWGTSPNQETQYF

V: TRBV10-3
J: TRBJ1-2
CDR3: CAIRGRQGPYGYTF

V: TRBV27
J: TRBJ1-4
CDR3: CASSTWGATNEKLFF

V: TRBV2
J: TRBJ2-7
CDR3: CASTAGYSYEQYF

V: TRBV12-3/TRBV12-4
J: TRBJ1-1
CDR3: CASSRGRGTEAFF

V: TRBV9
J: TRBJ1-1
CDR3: CASSPQTGHLTEAFF

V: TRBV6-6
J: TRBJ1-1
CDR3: CASSPPGWWTGGHTEAFF